The present TCR beta chain was sequenced within a study of control samples from healthy donors and cancer patients. Measured with immunoSEQ multiplex PCR; TCRdb has only the in-frame clones, and not every one. The sample yields 130,000 or so clones, roughly 89% seen once. The receptor's source is a man between 18 and 35 years old in good health. The sample comprised blood.

The CDR3 loop is CASSPSGTENTEAFF. DNA for the CDR3: TGTGCCAGCAGTCCCTCCGGGACAGAGAACACTGAAGCTTTCTTT. The chain is built from TRBV27 and TRBJ1-1, with 7 bases fitting TRBD1. The CDR3 has 15 residues. Germline V gives CDR1 MNHEY, CDR2 SMNVEV (reference sequence). Trimming at V came to 5 bases and at J to 1 base, leaving 7 bases not matched to a gene.